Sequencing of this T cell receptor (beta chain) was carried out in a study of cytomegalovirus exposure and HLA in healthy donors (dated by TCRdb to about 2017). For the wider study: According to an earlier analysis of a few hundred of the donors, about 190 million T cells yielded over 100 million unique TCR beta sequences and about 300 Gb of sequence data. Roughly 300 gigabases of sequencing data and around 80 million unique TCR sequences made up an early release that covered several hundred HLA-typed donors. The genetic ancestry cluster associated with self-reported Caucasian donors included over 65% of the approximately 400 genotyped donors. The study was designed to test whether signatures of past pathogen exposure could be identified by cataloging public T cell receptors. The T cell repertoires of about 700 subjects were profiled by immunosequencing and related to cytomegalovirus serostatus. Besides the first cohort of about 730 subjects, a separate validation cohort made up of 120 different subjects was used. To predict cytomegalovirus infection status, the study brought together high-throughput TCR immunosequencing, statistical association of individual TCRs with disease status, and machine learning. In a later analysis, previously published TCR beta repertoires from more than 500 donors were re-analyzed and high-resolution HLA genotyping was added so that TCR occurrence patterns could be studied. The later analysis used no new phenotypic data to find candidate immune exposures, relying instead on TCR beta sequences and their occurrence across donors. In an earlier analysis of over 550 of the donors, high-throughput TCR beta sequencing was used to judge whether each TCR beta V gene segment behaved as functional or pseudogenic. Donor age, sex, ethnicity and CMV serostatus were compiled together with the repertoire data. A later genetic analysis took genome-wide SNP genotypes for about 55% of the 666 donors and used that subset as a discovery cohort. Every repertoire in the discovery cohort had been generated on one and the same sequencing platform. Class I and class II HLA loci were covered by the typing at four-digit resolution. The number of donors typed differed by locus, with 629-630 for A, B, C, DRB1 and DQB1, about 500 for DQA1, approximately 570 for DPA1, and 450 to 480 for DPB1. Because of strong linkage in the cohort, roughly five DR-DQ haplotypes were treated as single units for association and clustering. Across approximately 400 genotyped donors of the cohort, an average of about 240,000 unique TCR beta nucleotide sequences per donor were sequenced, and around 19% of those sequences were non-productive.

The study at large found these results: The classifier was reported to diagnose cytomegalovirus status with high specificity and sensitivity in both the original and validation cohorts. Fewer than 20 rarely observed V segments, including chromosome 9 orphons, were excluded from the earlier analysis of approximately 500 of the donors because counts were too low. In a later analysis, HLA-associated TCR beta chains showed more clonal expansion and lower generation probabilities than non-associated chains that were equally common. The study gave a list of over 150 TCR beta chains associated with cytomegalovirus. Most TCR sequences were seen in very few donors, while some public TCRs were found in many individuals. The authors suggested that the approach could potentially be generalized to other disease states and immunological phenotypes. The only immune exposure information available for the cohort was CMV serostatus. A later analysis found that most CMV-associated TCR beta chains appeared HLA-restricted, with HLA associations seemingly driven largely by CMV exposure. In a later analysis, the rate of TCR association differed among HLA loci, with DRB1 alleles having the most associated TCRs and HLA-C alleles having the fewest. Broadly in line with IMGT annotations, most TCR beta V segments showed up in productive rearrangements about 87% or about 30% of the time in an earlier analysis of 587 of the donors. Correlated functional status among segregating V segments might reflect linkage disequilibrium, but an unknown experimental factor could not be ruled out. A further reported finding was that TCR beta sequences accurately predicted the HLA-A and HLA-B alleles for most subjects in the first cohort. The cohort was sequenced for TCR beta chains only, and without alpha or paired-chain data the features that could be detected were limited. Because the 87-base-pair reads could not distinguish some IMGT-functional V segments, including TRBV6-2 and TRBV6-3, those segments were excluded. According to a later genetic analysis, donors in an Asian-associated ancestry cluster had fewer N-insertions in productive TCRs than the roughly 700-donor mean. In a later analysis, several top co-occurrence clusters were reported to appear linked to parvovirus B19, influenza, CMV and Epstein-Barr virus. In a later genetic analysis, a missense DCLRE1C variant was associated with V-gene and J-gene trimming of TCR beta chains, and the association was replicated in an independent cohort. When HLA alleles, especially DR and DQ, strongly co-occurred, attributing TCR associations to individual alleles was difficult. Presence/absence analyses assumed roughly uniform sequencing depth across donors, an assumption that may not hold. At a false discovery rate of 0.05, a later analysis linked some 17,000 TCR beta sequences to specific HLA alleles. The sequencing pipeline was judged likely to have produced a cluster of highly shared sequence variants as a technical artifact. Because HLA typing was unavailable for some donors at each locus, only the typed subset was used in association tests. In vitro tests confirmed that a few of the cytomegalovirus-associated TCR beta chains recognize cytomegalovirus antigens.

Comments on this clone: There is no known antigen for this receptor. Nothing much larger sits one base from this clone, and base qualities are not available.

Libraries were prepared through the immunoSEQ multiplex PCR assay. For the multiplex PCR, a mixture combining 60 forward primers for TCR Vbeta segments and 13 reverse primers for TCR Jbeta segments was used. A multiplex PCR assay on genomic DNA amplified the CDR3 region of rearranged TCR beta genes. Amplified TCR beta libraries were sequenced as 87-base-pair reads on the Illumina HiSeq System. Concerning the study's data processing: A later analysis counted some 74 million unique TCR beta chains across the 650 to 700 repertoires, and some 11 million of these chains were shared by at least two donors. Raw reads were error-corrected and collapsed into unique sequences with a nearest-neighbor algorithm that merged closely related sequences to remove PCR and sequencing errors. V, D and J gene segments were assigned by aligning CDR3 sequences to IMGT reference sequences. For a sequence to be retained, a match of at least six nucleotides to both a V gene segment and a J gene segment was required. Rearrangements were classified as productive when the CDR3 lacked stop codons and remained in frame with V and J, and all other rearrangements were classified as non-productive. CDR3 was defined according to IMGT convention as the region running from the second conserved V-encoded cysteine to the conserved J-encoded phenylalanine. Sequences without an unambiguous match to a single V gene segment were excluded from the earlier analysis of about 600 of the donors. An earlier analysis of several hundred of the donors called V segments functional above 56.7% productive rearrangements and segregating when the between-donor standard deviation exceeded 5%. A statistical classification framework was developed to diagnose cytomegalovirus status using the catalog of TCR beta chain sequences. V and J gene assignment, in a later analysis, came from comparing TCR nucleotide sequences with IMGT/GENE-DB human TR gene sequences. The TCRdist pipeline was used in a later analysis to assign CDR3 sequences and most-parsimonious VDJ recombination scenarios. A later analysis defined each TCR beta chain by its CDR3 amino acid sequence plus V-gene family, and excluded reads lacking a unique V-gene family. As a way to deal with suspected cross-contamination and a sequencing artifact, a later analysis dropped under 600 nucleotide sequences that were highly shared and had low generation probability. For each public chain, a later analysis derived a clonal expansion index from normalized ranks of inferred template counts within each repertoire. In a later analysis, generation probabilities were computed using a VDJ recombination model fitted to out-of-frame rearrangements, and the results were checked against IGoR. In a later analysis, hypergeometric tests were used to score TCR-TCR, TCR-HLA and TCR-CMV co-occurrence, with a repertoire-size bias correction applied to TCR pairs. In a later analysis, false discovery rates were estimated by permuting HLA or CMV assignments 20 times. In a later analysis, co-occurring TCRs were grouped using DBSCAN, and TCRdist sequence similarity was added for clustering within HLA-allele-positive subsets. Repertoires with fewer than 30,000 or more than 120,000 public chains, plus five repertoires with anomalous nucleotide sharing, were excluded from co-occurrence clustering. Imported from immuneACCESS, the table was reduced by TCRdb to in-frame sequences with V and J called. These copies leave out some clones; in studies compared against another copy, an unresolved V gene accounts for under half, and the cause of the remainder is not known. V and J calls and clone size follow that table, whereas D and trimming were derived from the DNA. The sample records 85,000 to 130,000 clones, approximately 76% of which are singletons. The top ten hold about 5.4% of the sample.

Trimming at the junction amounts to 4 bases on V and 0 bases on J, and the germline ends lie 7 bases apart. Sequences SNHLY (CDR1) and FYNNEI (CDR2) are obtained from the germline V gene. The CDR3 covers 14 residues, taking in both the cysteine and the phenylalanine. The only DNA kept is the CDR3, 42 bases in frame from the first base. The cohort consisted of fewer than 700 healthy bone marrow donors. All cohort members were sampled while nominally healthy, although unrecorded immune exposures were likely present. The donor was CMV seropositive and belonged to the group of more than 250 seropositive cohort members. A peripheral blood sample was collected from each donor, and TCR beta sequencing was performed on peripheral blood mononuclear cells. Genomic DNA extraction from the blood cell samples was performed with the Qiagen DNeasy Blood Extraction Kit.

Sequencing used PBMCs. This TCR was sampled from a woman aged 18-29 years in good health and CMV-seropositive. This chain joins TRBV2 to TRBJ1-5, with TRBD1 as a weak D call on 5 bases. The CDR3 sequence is CASSGGDSNQPQHF. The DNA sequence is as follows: TGTGCCAGCAGTGGGGGGGATAGCAATCAGCCCCAGCATTTT.